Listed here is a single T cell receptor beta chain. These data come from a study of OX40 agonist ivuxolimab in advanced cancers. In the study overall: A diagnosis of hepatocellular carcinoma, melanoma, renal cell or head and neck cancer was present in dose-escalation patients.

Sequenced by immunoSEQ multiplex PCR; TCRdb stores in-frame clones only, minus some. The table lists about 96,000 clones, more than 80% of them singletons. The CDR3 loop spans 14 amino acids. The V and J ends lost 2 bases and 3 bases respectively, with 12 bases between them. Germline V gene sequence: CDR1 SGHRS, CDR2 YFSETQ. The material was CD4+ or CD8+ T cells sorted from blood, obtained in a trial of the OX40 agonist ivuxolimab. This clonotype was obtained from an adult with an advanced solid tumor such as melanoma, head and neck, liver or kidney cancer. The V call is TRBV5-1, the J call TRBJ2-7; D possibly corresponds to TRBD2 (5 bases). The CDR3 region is CASSLLETSYEQYF. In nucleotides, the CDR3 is TGCGCCAGCAGCTTACTAGAGACGAGCTACGAGCAGTACTTC.